This T cell receptor (beta chain) was profiled in a study of Ad26.COV2.S vaccination and SARS-CoV-2 variants. Across the whole study: Participants got Ad26.COV2.S intramuscularly, once or twice 56 days apart. Study-level results: With respect to non-spike TCR breadth, vaccine and placebo recipients were similar.

Treatment in this sample: roughly 20 received Ad26.COV2.S at low or high dose, single or two shots; about 5 received placebo; per-sample allocation not given. Collection of the samples took place on day 63 after the first injection of vaccine or placebo. The donor was a Boston adult aged 18-55 years. Measured with immunoSEQ multiplex PCR; TCRdb has only the in-frame clones, and not every one. The sample lists 400,000 or so clones, approximately 91% seen once, with 3.5% in the top ten. This clone was seen a few times. Its antigen is unidentified. The clonotype originates from a person aged 18-60 years who received the Ad26.COV2.S COVID-19 vaccine or a placebo. Sequencing used peripheral blood, obtained in a trial of Ad26.COV2.S vaccine versus placebo.

The CDR3 sequence is CASSQELATQYF. In DNA, the CDR3 is TGTGCCAGCAGCCAAGAACTAGCCACGCAGTATTTT. V is TRBV4-2 and J is TRBJ2-3; D is possibly TRBD2 (6 bases). The V end was cut by 0 bases, the J end by 9 bases, with 7 bases between. Germline assignment: CDR1 LGHNA and CDR2 YNFKEQ. This CDR3 contains 12 residues.